This T cell receptor beta chain was identified during a study of T cell responses to AZD1222 COVID-19 vaccine. Study observations and caveats: Spike-specific TCR breadth and depth were elevated following two AZD1222 doses. Spike regions recognized by vaccine-associated CD4 TCRs spanned the protein, led by 160-218 and 743-854. Baseline testing showed seropositivity in only six AZD1222 recipients. Nearly half of spike-specific TCRs reportedly go after variant regions that carry no mutations.

The CDR3 covers 18 residues. V lost 2 bases and J lost 2; bases outside the gene matches: 5. The germline gives CDR1 MNHEY, CDR2 SVGEGT. This clone was observed a single time. Its antigen is as yet unknown. Clones were read by immunoSEQ multiplex PCR, and TCRdb kept only the in-frame ones, dropping some. The sample has around 110,000 clones, 70% to 90% seen once. V and J are TRBV6-2 or TRBV6-3 and TRBJ2-1, with 14 nucleotides matching TRBD2. This receptor was obtained from an adult in good health. The starting material was peripheral blood, obtained on day 0 of AZD1222 vaccination. The CDR3 here is CASSYPGLAGVAYNEQFF. The CDR3 bases are TGTGCCAGCAGTTACCCGGGACTAGCGGGGGTCGCCTACAATGAGCAGTTCTTC.